This is a list of T cell receptor beta chains from one sample in a study of blood T cell repertoires in COVID-19. Some clones are missing from TCRdb's copy, which holds only in-frame ones; the method was immunoSEQ multiplex PCR. Of 190,000 or so clones detected, about 87% appear once; the ten largest clones hold less than 3.5%. Material for sequencing was peripheral blood. The receptors shown here come from a man between 40 and 49 years old with active or convalescent COVID-19. CDR3s include the opening cysteine and the closing phenylalanine or tryptophan. Each record gives: V gene, CDR3 protein.

V gene: TRBV28
CDR3 protein: CASSFRGKGEKLFF

V gene: TRBV18
CDR3 protein: CASSPFGQENTGELFF

V gene: TRBV10-2
CDR3 protein: CASSEQGAGTDTQYF

V gene: TRBV5-1
CDR3 protein: CASSVQGELTDTQYF

V gene: TRBV15
CDR3 protein: CATSRDGPAGRDGQYF

V gene: TRBV2
CDR3 protein: CASRDSTANEKLFF

V gene: TRBV3-1/TRBV3-2
CDR3 protein: CASSPPGLSTEAFF

V gene: TRBV18
CDR3 protein: CASSPPAGPSTDTQYF

V gene: TRBV7-8
CDR3 protein: CASSATAFYNEQFF

V gene: TRBV30
CDR3 protein: CAWSAKGGGAFF

V gene: TRBV9
CDR3 protein: CASSTRWTGEGYTF

V gene: TRBV19
CDR3 protein: CASSDRGVVGELFF

V gene: TRBV3-1/TRBV3-2
CDR3 protein: CASSHAGGATEAFF

V gene: TRBV6-6
CDR3 protein: CASISPGGGSPLHF

V gene: TRBV5-1
CDR3 protein: CASSSTGSDGYTF

V gene: TRBV4-2
CDR3 protein: CASSETGTGYPGELFF

V gene: TRBV7-2
CDR3 protein: CASSFLLPSQPQHF

V gene: TRBV7-8
CDR3 protein: CASSLGASNYGYTF

V gene: TRBV5-4
CDR3 protein: CASSLGHPTEQYF

V gene: TRBV28
CDR3 protein: CASSSDRVKSDYGYTF

V gene: TRBV3-1/TRBV3-2
CDR3 protein: CASSQGWSQPQHF

V gene: TRBV4-1
CDR3 protein: CASRDRGSGTEAFF

V gene: TRBV6-1
CDR3 protein: CASSDSGGNEKLFF

V gene: TRBV29-1
CDR3 protein: CSVGGGLKETQYF

V gene: TRBV6-2/TRBV6-3
CDR3 protein: CASSYRDFYSNQPQHF

V gene: TRBV3-1/TRBV3-2
CDR3 protein: CASSAGPPGEQYF

V gene: TRBV7-9
CDR3 protein: CASSGDRQYTQYF

V gene: TRBV28
CDR3 protein: CASSSLLGAGGHWEFF

V gene: TRBV11-3
CDR3 protein: CASSLNSGAYNEQFF

V gene: TRBV13
CDR3 protein: CASSWTDREETQYF

V gene: TRBV5-6
CDR3 protein: CASSSRGLADETQYF

V gene: TRBV28
CDR3 protein: CASSRDRQNQPQHF

V gene: TRBV4-1
CDR3 protein: CASGRRGGYNEQFF

V gene: TRBV5-1
CDR3 protein: CASRRDNMNTEAFF

V gene: TRBV28
CDR3 protein: CASSPQAGIEYNEQFF

V gene: TRBV28
CDR3 protein: CASSPHSSTGAYGYTF

V gene: TRBV6-5
CDR3 protein: CASSSGGTDTQYF

V gene: TRBV19
CDR3 protein: CASRRTGQVREKLFF

V gene: TRBV3-1/TRBV3-2
CDR3 protein: CASSNGDRTPYEQYF

V gene: TRBV15
CDR3 protein: CATSRGTGRVTEAFF

V gene: TRBV5-4
CDR3 protein: CASSLESGGEQYF

V gene: TRBV3-1/TRBV3-2
CDR3 protein: CASRLAGGEVQETQYF

V gene: TRBV5-8
CDR3 protein: CASSLLDSRSTEAFF

V gene: TRBV7-8
CDR3 protein: CASSLRDRGSGELFF

V gene: TRBV28
CDR3 protein: CASSDTGEGNNEQFF

V gene: TRBV3-1/TRBV3-2
CDR3 protein: CASGRSGTEAFF

V gene: TRBV29-1
CDR3 protein: CSVLDPNTEAFF

V gene: TRBV2
CDR3 protein: CASSGQGRGKLFF

V gene: TRBV4-2
CDR3 protein: CASSQDAGQGFGYTF